What follows are 15 T cell receptor beta chains derived from one specimen sequenced in a study of blood T cells in healthy people across ages. A J-beta primer mix and a sample-barcoded 5' primer were used in a second PCR of about 7 to 12 cycles. In TCRdb, the 5' RACE reads were re-called with MiXCR into one record per CDR3 protein. Of about 1.4 million distinct CDR3 sequences in the sample, around 59% were seen once. Sequencing was performed on blood. These receptor sequences come from a man younger than 35 in good health.

This chain joins TRBV7-2 and TRBJ2-3; a possible D gene is TRBD1 (6 bases). Per the germline V gene, CDR1 is SGHTA and CDR2 is FQGNSA. The CDR3 is made up of 15 amino acids. The germline V and J ends were trimmed by 5 bases and 3 bases, with 15 bases remaining between them. The CDR3 DNA sequence: TGTGCCAGCAGCCCCTGGACAGCGGTTACAGATACGCAGTATTTT. Its translation: CASSPWTAVTDTQYF. The entire variable domain, with the rest obtained from reference TRBV7-2 and TRBJ2-3, is as follows: GAGVSQSPSNKVTEKGKDVELRCDPISGHTALYWYRQSLGQGLEFLIYFQGNSAPDKSGLPSDRFSAERTGGSVSTLTIQRTQQEDSAVYLCASSPWTAVTDTQYFGPGTRLTVL.

This clonotype has only a few counts. V gene TRBV20-1 combines with J gene TRBJ1-2; tentatively, D is TRBD1 (5 bases). CDR1 and CDR2 (germline): DFQATT, SNEGSKA (reference sequence). Trimming took 3 bases from V and 1 from J, leaving 15 bases between them. The CDR3 runs 15 residues. CDR3 nucleotide sequence: TGCAGTGCTAGGGATTACAGGCAATTTAACTATGGCTACACCTTC. Translating gives CSARDYRQFNYGYTF.

This chain joins TRBV5-1 and TRBJ1-2, with 9 nucleotides matching TRBD1. The germline V gene encodes CDR1 SGHRS and CDR2 YFSETQ. J lost 2 bases, V lost 4 bases, and 6 bases had no gene match. The CDR3 length is 15 residues. CDR3 loop: CASSPDGQGNYGYTF. For the CDR3, the DNA is TGCGCCAGCAGCCCAGACGGACAGGGGAACTATGGCTACACCTTC.

This clonotype has only a few counts. The chain has TRBV6-2 or TRBV6-3 and TRBJ1-2; the D gene is possibly TRBD1 (5 bases). Germline V gene data show CDR1 as MNHEY and CDR2 as SVGEGT. The V gene lost 2 bases and the J gene lost 3 bases, with 13 bases spanning the gap. CDR3 length: 15 amino acids. The CDR3 nucleotides are TGTGCCAGCAGTTACGGAGCAGGGAGAGACTATGGCTACACCTTC. It yields the protein CASSYGAGRDYGYTF.

The chain combines TRBV7-9 with TRBJ2-7, with 9 bases identical to TRBD2. The germline V gene encodes CDR1 SEHNR and CDR2 FQNEAQ (reference sequence). The CDR3 extends over 16 amino acids. V shed 1 base and J 5 bases; nucleotides not matched to a gene: 9. The CDR3 DNA sequence: TGTGCCAGCAGCTTAGAACTCAGCGGGAGGTCCCACGAGCAGTACTTC. Protein sequence: CASSLELSGRSHEQYF.

Remarks on this clonotype: Given a much more abundant clone one base away, this may be a read error. The chain employs TRBV14 and TRBJ2-1; D possibly matches TRBD1 or TRBD2 (5 bases each). V dropped 4 bases and J dropped 8 bases, with 21 bases sitting between them. This CDR3 has 16 residues. The germline gives CDR1 SGHDN, CDR2 FVKESK. In DNA form, the CDR3 reads TGTGCCAGCAGCCCTCCGGGACGGGGAATCTGGCATGAGCAGTTCTTC. As protein: CASSPPGRGIWHEQFF.

This clonotype was detected only once. This chain uses TRBV7-2 with TRBJ2-7; D might be TRBD2 (6 bases). The germline CDR1 and CDR2 sequences are SGHTA and FQGNSA. The CDR3 extends over 15 amino acids. Trimming removed 5 bases from V and 0 bases from J, with 14 bases in between. The CDR3 coding sequence is TGTGCCAGCAGCCTCCGGGGAGGACCCTCCTACGAGCAGTACTTC. Translated, it gives CASSLRGGPSYEQYF.

This clonotype was detected only a few times. The chain's CDR3 is CASSRSGTGVDTQYF. CDR3 nucleotide sequence: TGCGCCAGCAGCCGCTCCGGGACAGGAGTAGATACGCAGTATTTT. The chain couples TRBV4-1 to TRBJ2-3, with 8 positions matching TRBD1. The CDR3 is made up of 15 amino acids. Germline V lookup: CDR1 MGHRA, CDR2 YSYEKL. Trimming at V came to 4 bases and at J to 5 bases, leaving 8 bases not matched to a gene.

V gene TRBV20-1 combines with J gene TRBJ2-7, with 9 bases identical to TRBD1. Germline V lookup: CDR1 DFQATT, CDR2 SNEGSKA (reference sequence). The J segment lost 1 base and the V segment lost 0 bases, leaving 4 bases of the junction unmatched. The CDR3 has 15 residues. The CDR3 is CSARDGDRDSYEQYF. The CDR3 nucleotides are TGCAGTGCTAGAGACGGGGACAGGGATTCCTACGAGCAGTACTTC.

The chain links TRBV3-1 to TRBJ2-7; 8 nucleotides match TRBD1. Matching the DNA end better, TRBJ2-4 makes the J call doubtful. The CDR3 has 15 amino acids. Germline CDR1 and CDR2: LGHDT and YNNKEL (reference sequence). The DNA for the CDR3 is TGTGCCAGCAGCCGACGGACAGGGAAGGCGAGCATTCAGTACTTC. It codes for CASSRRTGKASIQYF.

This clonotype has a handful of counts. The chain joins TRBV27 to TRBJ1-5, with D uncertain. Germline lookup yields CDR1 MNHEY and CDR2 SMNVEV (reference sequence). Trimming shortened V by 1 base and J by 5 bases, and 9 bases separated the two germline ends. The CDR3 has 14 residues. CDR3 in DNA: TGTGCCAGCAGTTTATACCCAACCGATCAGCCCCAGCATTTT. It yields the protein CASSLYPTDQPQHF.

The genes are TRBV20-1 and TRBJ2-1, with TRBD1 identical over 9 bases. This CDR3 has 14 amino acids. The germline gives CDR1 DFQATT, CDR2 SNEGSKA (reference sequence). The V gene end was trimmed by 4 bases and the J gene end by 7 bases; junction bases not matched to a gene: 8. This chain's CDR3 is CSAMGTGMENEQFF. The CDR3 region has the DNA TGCAGTGCTATGGGGACAGGGATGGAGAATGAGCAGTTCTTC.

This clonotype was seen a few times. The rearrangement links TRBV20-1 to TRBJ1-6; maybe TRBD1 (5 bases). The CDR3 runs to 12 residues. Trimming removed 3 bases at V and 12 bases at J, with 12 bases between. Germline V gene data show CDR1 as DFQATT and CDR2 as SNEGSKA (reference sequence). CDR3 bases: TGCAGTGCTAGGGGGCTTAAACAACCCCTCCACTTT. This encodes CSARGLKQPLHF.

This clonotype was observed a few times. The V gene is TRBV12-3 or TRBV12-4, the J gene TRBJ2-7; 7 positions match TRBD1. The CDR3 totals 15 residues. The V segment lost 6 bases and the J segment 2 bases; nucleotides outside the gene matches: 10. The CDR3 nucleotides read TGTGCCAGCAGCCCTGGGACAGCGGCAGCCTACGAGCAGTACTTC. It codes for CASSPGTAAAYEQYF.

The chain couples TRBV29-1 to TRBJ2-7; D is undetermined. Germline V lookup: CDR1 SQVTM, CDR2 ANQGSEA. Deletions cut 5 bases from V and 7 bases from J, with 18 bases between. The CDR3 has 13 amino acids. The CDR3 region is CSVRTTAAREQYF. The CDR3 bases are TGCAGCGTTCGGACGACGGCGGCTCGGGAGCAGTACTTC.